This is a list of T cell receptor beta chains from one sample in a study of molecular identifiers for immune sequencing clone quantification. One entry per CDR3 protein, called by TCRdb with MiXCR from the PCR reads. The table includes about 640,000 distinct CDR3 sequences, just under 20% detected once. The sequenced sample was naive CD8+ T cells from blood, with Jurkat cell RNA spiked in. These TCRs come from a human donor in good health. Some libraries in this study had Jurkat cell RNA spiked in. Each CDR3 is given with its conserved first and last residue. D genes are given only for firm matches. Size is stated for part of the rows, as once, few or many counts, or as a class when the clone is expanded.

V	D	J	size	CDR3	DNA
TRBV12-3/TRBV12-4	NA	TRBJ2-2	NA	CASRATGVAGELFF	TGTGCCAGCAGGGCCACGGGAGTGGCAGGGGAGCTGTTTTTT
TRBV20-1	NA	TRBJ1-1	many	CSAKFVTEAFF	TGCAGTGCTAAGTTCGTAACTGAAGCTTTCTTT
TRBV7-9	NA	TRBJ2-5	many	CASSLALSDRLLGETQYF	TGTGCCAGCAGCTTAGCCCTATCCGACAGACTATTAGGGGAGACCCAGTACTTC
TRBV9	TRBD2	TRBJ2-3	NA	CASSVGASGADTQYF	TGTGCCAGCAGCGTAGGGGCTAGCGGGGCAGATACGCAGTATTTT
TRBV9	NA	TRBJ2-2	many	CASSARSNGELFF	TGTGCCAGCAGCGCGAGAAGTAACGGGGAGCTGTTTTTT
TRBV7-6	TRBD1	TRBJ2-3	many	CASSLVQGANTDTQYF	TGTGCCAGCAGCTTAGTACAGGGGGCGAACACAGATACGCAGTATTTT
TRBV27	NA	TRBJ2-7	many	CASSPSGWVEQYF	TGTGCCAGCAGTCCTAGTGGTTGGGTCGAGCAGTACTTC
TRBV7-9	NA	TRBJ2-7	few	CASSDWGLRSYEQYF	TGTGCCAGCAGTGATTGGGGGCTAAGGTCCTACGAGCAGTACTTC
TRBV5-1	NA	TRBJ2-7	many	CASSLAGRRFYEQYF	TGCGCCAGCAGCTTGGCCGGGCGACGGTTCTACGAGCAGTACTTC
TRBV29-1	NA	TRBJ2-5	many	CSVERYGETQYF	TGCAGCGTTGAGAGATACGGTGAGACCCAGTACTTC
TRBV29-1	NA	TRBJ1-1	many	CSVTETGEAFF	TGCAGCGTTACAGAGACAGGCGAAGCTTTCTTT
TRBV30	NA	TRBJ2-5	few	CAWSGSGVGETQYF	TGTGCCTGGAGTGGCTCGGGAGTCGGGGAGACCCAGTACTTC
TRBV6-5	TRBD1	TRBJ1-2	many	CASSYSRTGIINYGYTF	TGTGCCAGCAGTTACTCTAGGACAGGAATTATCAACTATGGCTACACCTTC
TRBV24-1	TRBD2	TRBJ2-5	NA	CATSAWDSGRASETQYF	TGTGCCACCAGTGCTTGGGATAGCGGGAGGGCTAGTGAGACCCAGTACTTC
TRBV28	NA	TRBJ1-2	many	CASSPTGTLYGYTF	TGTGCCAGCAGCCCCACCGGGACCCTTTATGGCTACACCTTC
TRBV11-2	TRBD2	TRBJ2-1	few	CASSSGAGVFNEQFF	TGTGCCAGCAGTTCAGGAGCGGGAGTTTTTAATGAGCAGTTCTTC
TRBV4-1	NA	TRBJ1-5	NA	CASSPWAANQPQHF	TGCGCCAGCAGCCCCTGGGCAGCCAATCAGCCCCAGCATTTT
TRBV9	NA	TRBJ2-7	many	CASSAGGPSYEQYF	TGTGCCAGCAGCGCCGGGGGACCGAGCTACGAGCAGTACTTC
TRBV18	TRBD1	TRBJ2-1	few	CASSSDREDEQFF	TGTGCCAGCTCATCTGACAGGGAAGATGAGCAGTTCTTC
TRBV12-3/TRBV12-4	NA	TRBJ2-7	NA	CASSAAVSYEQYF	TGTGCCAGCAGTGCGGCTGTTTCCTACGAGCAGTACTTC
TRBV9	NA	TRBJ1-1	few	CASSVGGQTEAFF	TGTGCCAGCAGCGTAGGGGGGCAGACTGAAGCTTTCTTT
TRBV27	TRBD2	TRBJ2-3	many	CASSIRTSGTDTQYF	TGTGCCAGCAGTATCCGGACTAGCGGCACAGATACGCAGTATTTT
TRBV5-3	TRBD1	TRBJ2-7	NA	CASSLAPPTGVADEQYF	TGTGCCAGCAGCTTGGCCCCCCCGACAGGGGTGGCCGACGAGCAGTACTTC
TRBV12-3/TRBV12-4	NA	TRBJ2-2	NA	CASSLIWSGGSGELFF	TGTGCCAGCAGTTTAATTTGGTCGGGTGGATCTGGGGAGCTGTTTTTT
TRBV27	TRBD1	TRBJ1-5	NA	CASRNRGSPQHF	TGTGCCAGCAGGAACAGGGGGAGCCCCCAGCATTTT
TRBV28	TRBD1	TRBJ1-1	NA	CASRTGQVLGTEAFF	TGTGCCAGCAGGACAGGGCAGGTTTTGGGCACTGAAGCTTTCTTT
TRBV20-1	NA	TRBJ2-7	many	CSARDMVSYYEQYF	TGCAGTGCTAGAGATATGGTCTCGTATTACGAGCAGTACTTC
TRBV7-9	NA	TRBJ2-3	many	CASSLGVGSPWRDTQYF	TGTGCCAGCAGCTTAGGGGTGGGGTCCCCCTGGCGAGATACGCAGTATTTT
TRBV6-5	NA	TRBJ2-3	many	CASEGSGPADTQYF	TGTGCCAGTGAGGGGTCGGGTCCGGCGGATACGCAGTATTTT
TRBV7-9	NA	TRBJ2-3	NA	CASSTIDTQYF	TGTGCCAGCAGCACTATAGATACGCAGTATTTT
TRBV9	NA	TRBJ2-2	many	CASSVDLNTGELFF	TGTGCCAGCAGCGTAGATTTGAACACCGGGGAGCTGTTTTTT
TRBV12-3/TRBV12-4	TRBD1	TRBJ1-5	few	CASRTGGRWDQPQHF	TGTGCCAGCAGGACAGGGGGCAGATGGGATCAGCCCCAGCATTTT
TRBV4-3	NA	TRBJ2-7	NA	CASSQDRAGTGYEQYF	TGCGCCAGCAGCCAAGATCGGGCGGGGACCGGATACGAGCAGTACTTC
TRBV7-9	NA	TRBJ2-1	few	CASSSSYNSNEQFF	TGTGCCAGCAGCTCTTCTTATAATAGCAATGAGCAGTTCTTC
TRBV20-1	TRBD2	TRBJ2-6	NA	CSPRGGTNVLTF	TGCAGCCCTCGCGGGGGGACCAACGTCCTGACTTTC
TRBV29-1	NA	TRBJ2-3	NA	CSAVEDTQYF	TGCAGCGCCGTTGAAGATACGCAGTATTTT
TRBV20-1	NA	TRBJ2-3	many	CSARDYGSTDTQYF	TGCAGTGCTAGGGACTATGGGAGCACAGATACGCAGTATTTT
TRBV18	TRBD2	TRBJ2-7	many	CASSRTSGYYEQYF	TGTGCCAGCTCACGGACTAGCGGGTACTACGAGCAGTACTTC
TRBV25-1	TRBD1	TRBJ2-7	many	CASRRDGWGQGVYEQYF	TGTGCCAGCAGGAGGGATGGTTGGGGACAGGGGGTCTACGAGCAGTACTTC
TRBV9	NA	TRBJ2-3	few	CASSPPLGTPDTQYF	TGTGCCAGCAGCCCCCCATTGGGGACACCAGATACGCAGTATTTT
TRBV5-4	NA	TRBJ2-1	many	CASSLVGDGEQFF	TGTGCCAGCAGCTTGGTAGGGGACGGTGAGCAGTTCTTC
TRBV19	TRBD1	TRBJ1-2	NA	CASSIGRGDYGYTF	TGTGCCAGTAGTATCGGCAGGGGGGACTATGGCTACACCTTC
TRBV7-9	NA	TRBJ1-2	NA	CASSPGSNYGYTF	TGTGCCAGCAGCCCAGGCTCTAACTATGGCTACACCTTC
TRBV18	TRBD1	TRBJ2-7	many	CASSPPDREYSYEQYF	TGTGCCAGCTCACCACCGGACAGGGAGTACTCCTACGAGCAGTACTTC